These 27 T cell receptor beta chains came from one sample sequenced in a study of T cell responses to AZD1222 COVID-19 vaccine. Sequenced by immunoSEQ multiplex PCR; TCRdb stores in-frame clones only, minus some. The sample carries some 130,000 clones, 89% recorded once. This specimen consisted of peripheral blood, obtained 28 days after the second AZD1222 dose. The receptors here all came from an adult who received the AZD1222 COVID-19 vaccine.

This clone was seen just once. The rearrangement uses TRBV27 and TRBJ1-2; a possible D gene is TRBD1 (5 bases). Looked up from germline, CDR1 is MNHEY and CDR2 is SMNVEV (reference sequence). The CDR3 consists of 14 residues. Trimming removed 1 base from V and 7 bases from J, with 13 bases in between. Written as DNA, the CDR3 is TGTGCCAGCAGTTTATGGTCCCTCGGGGGTGGCTACACCTTC. Protein: CASSLWSLGGGYTF.

This rearrangement joins TRBV10-3 to TRBJ1-2, with a possible D match to TRBD1 (6 bases). The germline gives CDR1 ENHRY, CDR2 SYGVKD. V was pared by 0 bases and J by 8 bases, with 16 bases between. CDR3 length equals 15 residues. This CDR3 reads CAISESSGVARGYTF. As DNA, the CDR3 is TGTGCCATCAGTGAGTCATCAGGGGTAGCACGAGGCTACACCTTC.

V and J are TRBV6-2 or TRBV6-3 and TRBJ1-2, with TRBD1 identical over 12 bases. The length of the CDR3 is 14 residues. CDR1 is MNHEY, CDR2 SVGEGT, per germline. V shed 4 bases, J shed 5 bases, and the junction held 2 bases outside the gene matches. The CDR3 coding sequence is TGTGCCAGCAGTTGGGACAGGGGGCTTTATGGCTACACCTTC. This translates into CASSWDRGLYGYTF.

The chain employs TRBV5-6 and TRBJ1-5; no reliable D call. Germline V gene lookup returns CDR1 SGHDT and CDR2 YYEEEE. V was pared by 5 bases and J by 8 bases, with 5 bases between. There are 10 residues in the CDR3. CDR3 coding DNA: TGTGCCAGCAGTGATGAGCCCCAGCATTTT. This sequence encodes CASSDEPQHF.

The rearrangement links TRBV6-5 to TRBJ1-4, with D possibly TRBD1 on 5 matching bases. The V gene lost 8 bases and the J gene lost 8 bases, with 21 bases spanning the gap. In germline, CDR1 is MNHEY, CDR2 SVGAGI. This CDR3 spans 15 amino acids. The CDR3: CASRPLQVPGEKLFF. CDR3 bases: TGTGCCAGCCGCCCGTTACAGGTCCCGGGCGAAAAACTGTTTTTT.

The chain employs TRBV5-1 and TRBJ1-2; 9 nucleotides align to TRBD1. Germline trimming cut 5 bases from V and 8 bases from J; bases unmatched to any gene: 13. The CDR3 contains 15 residues. Germline V gives CDR1 SGHRS, CDR2 YFSETQ. As DNA, the CDR3 is TGCGCCAGCAGGCCAAAAACAGGGGGCTCTGGCGGCTACACCTTC. It is translated as CASRPKTGGSGGYTF.

CDR3 DNA sequence: TGTGCCAGCAGCCACTGGACACTTCTGGGGACGCCTGAAGCTTTCTTT. Translating it yields CASSHWTLLGTPEAFF. The chain carries TRBV5-4 and TRBJ1-1; possible D gene TRBD1, 5 bases. Germline values: CDR1 SGHNT, CDR2 YYREEE (reference sequence). The V gene lost 4 bases and the J gene lost 6 bases, with 22 bases spanning the gap. The CDR3 has 16 residues.

V and J are TRBV12-3 or TRBV12-4 and TRBJ1-1, with no clear D. CDR3 size: 13 residues. Trimming stripped 2 bases from V and 1 base from J, with 5 bases between. CDR3 nucleotide sequence: TGTGCCAGCAGTTTATATCGGAACACTGAAGCTTTCTTT. It specifies CASSLYRNTEAFF.

This clone was seen a few times. This sequence joins TRBV4-2 and TRBJ2-3, with a possible D match to TRBD2 (7 bases). There are 16 residues in the CDR3. The V end lost 4 bases, the J end lost 1 base, and 15 bases lay between the germline ends. Germline V CDR1 and CDR2: LGHNA, YNFKEQ. Here the CDR3 reads CASSRAAGAGTDTQYF. CDR3 DNA sequence: TGTGCCAGCAGCCGAGCGGCGGGGGCCGGCACAGATACGCAGTATTTT.

The V gene is TRBV27, the J gene TRBJ1-2; the D is unclear. The CDR3 runs to 13 residues. Germline lookup yields CDR1 MNHEY and CDR2 SMNVEV (reference sequence). Trimming removed 3 bases from V and 3 bases from J, with 8 bases in between. CDR3 in DNA: TGTGCCAGCAGTTTCCGGGCTCACTATGGCTACACCTTC. It encodes CASSFRAHYGYTF.

The V gene is TRBV18, the J gene TRBJ2-3, with no clear D. Germline V gene sequence: CDR1 KGHSH, CDR2 LQKENI. This CDR3 has 13 residues. The V end lost 0 bases, the J end lost 1 base, and 2 bases lay between the germline ends. The chain's CDR3 is CASSPPGTDTQYF. For the CDR3, the DNA is TGTGCCAGCTCACCACCGGGCACAGATACGCAGTATTTT.

The chain joins TRBV5-4 to TRBJ2-7, with D uncertain. Trimming cost V 1 base and J 7 bases, with 6 bases left between them. The CDR3 has 11 amino acids. Germline V gene sequence: CDR1 SGHNT, CDR2 YYREEE (reference sequence). The CDR3 DNA reads as TGTGCCAGCAGCTTGATGGGGGAGCAGTACTTC. Its translation: CASSLMGEQYF.

The chain joins TRBV2 to TRBJ2-2; no definite D call. Germline CDR1 reads SNHLY; CDR2 reads FYNNEI. The CDR3 runs to 15 residues. The V end lost 7 bases, the J end lost 0 bases, and 12 bases lay between the germline ends. The CDR3 region is CASTERQTNTGELFF. The CDR3 nucleotides are TGTGCCAGCACCGAGAGGCAAACGAACACCGGGGAGCTGTTTTTT.

This chain uses TRBV6-5 with TRBJ1-1; unclear D gene. Trimming took 0 bases from V and 12 from J, leaving 17 bases between them. The CDR3 sequence is 14 residues long. The V gene's germline CDR1 is MNHEY and CDR2 SVGAGI. The CDR3 bases are TGTGCCAGCAGTTACTCATCCTGGCGGTTTGAGACTTTCTTT. Amino acid sequence: CASSYSSWRFETFF.

This rearrangement joins TRBV11-2 to TRBJ1-5; D not certain. The CDR3 sequence is 12 residues long. Germline CDR1 is SGHAT and CDR2 is FQNNGV. The V gene lost 4 bases and the J gene lost 7 bases, with 8 bases spanning the gap. The CDR3 loop reads CASSSSGQPQHF. Written as DNA, the CDR3 is TGTGCCAGCAGCTCCAGTGGACAGCCCCAGCATTTT. Filled out from reference TRBV11-2 and TRBJ1-5, the complete variable domain reads EAGVAQSPRYKIIEKRQSVAFWCNPISGHATLYWYQQILGQGPKLLIQFQNNGVVDDSQLPKDRFSAERLKGVDSTLKIQPAKLEDSAVYLCASSSSGQPQHFGDGTRLSIL.

This clone was observed a handful of times. The V call is TRBV12-3 or TRBV12-4, the J call TRBJ1-2, with D unresolved. This CDR3 is 12 amino acids long. Deletions cut 1 base from V and 6 bases from J, with 6 bases between. CDR3 protein: CASSLGGNGYTF. CDR3 DNA sequence: TGTGCCAGCAGTTTAGGAGGAAATGGCTACACCTTC.

This chain uses TRBV27 with TRBJ1-1; 9 bases are shared with TRBD1. The CDR3 is 17 residues long. Germline V gene lookup returns CDR1 MNHEY and CDR2 SMNVEV (reference sequence). V shed 2 bases and J 3 bases; nucleotides not matched to a gene: 10. CDR3 amino acids: CASSLPPPTGGYTEAFF. CDR3 sequence (DNA): TGTGCCAGCAGTTTACCCCCGCCGACAGGGGGTTACACTGAAGCTTTCTTT.

This sequence joins TRBV19 and TRBJ1-2, with a weak D call TRBD1 (6 bases). The germline CDR1 and CDR2 sequences are LNHDA and SQIVND (reference sequence). This CDR3 region has 14 residues. The V end lost 5 bases, the J end lost 5 bases, and 15 bases lay between the germline ends. CDR3 sequence reads: CASSQAGERYGYTF. The CDR3 region has the DNA TGTGCCAGTAGTCAGGCAGGGGAGAGGTATGGCTACACCTTC.

The chain couples TRBV6-5 to TRBJ1-1; TRBD1 matches 10 bases. Germline trimming cut 5 bases from V and 12 bases from J; bases unmatched to any gene: 9. The CDR3 contains 13 residues. CDR1 is MNHEY, CDR2 SVGAGI, per germline. The CDR3 region is CASSRTTGGRTFF. In DNA, the CDR3 is TGTGCCAGCAGTAGAACGACAGGGGGCCGAACTTTCTTT.

The chain recombines TRBV27 with TRBJ2-7; 9 bases fit TRBD1. Germline assignment: CDR1 MNHEY and CDR2 SMNVEV (reference sequence). Unmatched junction bases numbered 11, after V lost 7 bases and J lost 4 bases. The CDR3 contains 15 residues. CDR3 residues: CASKAGQGSTYEQYF. CDR3 sequence (DNA): TGTGCCAGCAAAGCGGGACAGGGTTCGACATACGAGCAGTACTTC.

This clone was seen only a few times. The chain uses TRBV3-1 (or the pseudogene TRBV3-2) and TRBJ1-2; 8 bases match TRBD1. The CDR3 runs 14 residues. The V gene end was trimmed by 1 base and the J gene end by 7 bases; junction bases not matched to a gene: 5. The germline V gene has CDR1 LGHDT and CDR2 YNNKEL (reference sequence). DNA for the CDR3: TGTGCCAGCAGCCAAGGACAGGGGTTTGGTGGCTACACCTTC. Its protein is CASSQGQGFGGYTF.

The rearrangement joins TRBV11-2 to TRBJ2-5, with TRBD2 matching 8 bases. V lost 1 base, J lost 4 bases, and 5 bases stayed unmatched. The CDR3 covers 15 residues. The germline V gene encodes CDR1 SGHAT and CDR2 FQNNGV. This CDR3 reads CASSLGVAGPETQYF. The CDR3 DNA is TGTGCCAGCAGCTTAGGGGTAGCGGGGCCAGAGACCCAGTACTTC.

The chain has TRBV6-5 and TRBJ1-6; TRBD1 agrees at 9 bases. The germline V gene has CDR1 MNHEY and CDR2 SVGAGI. J was trimmed by 9 bases and V by 6 bases; bases with no gene match: 6. There are 14 residues in the CDR3. CDR3 amino acids: CASSPGQGTSPLHF. The DNA for the CDR3 is TGTGCCAGCAGCCCGGGACAGGGAACTTCACCCCTCCACTTT.

The V call is TRBV20-1, the J call TRBJ2-1; D gene uncertain. The CDR3 is 11 residues long. Germline values: CDR1 DFQATT, CDR2 SNEGSKA (reference sequence). V lost 4 bases to trimming and J lost 7 bases, with 8 bases between them. The CDR3: CSANPTNEQFF. In nucleotides, the CDR3 is TGCAGTGCTAACCCAACAAATGAGCAGTTCTTC.

V is TRBV15 and J is TRBJ2-5; no clear D gene. The CDR3 length is 15 residues. V lost 0 bases to trimming and J lost 7 bases, with 15 bases between them. The V gene's germline CDR1 is LNHNV and CDR2 YYDKDF (reference sequence). The CDR3 bases are TGTGCCACCAGCAGAGATCGTGGGGTCGGCGTGACCCAGTACTTC. Amino acid sequence: CATSRDRGVGVTQYF.

The chain combines TRBV6-5 with TRBJ1-2; no definite D call. The CDR3 sequence is 13 residues long. CDR1 MNHEY and CDR2 SVGAGI come from the germline V gene. V lost 1 base and J lost 8, with 11 bases in between. The CDR3 loop reads CASSYWRTSGYTF. The CDR3 DNA sequence: TGTGCCAGCAGTTACTGGAGGACTTCGGGCTACACCTTC.

This chain links TRBV7-2 with TRBJ2-6; D possibly corresponds to TRBD2 (5 bases). V shed 5 bases and J shed 0 bases, with 14 bases lying between them. The germline CDR1 and CDR2 sequences are SGHTA and FQGNSA. This CDR3 is 17 amino acids long. The CDR3 coding sequence is TGTGCCAGCAGCCCGTCGATGCGGGTCTCTGGGGCCAACGTCCTGACTTTC. This encodes CASSPSMRVSGANVLTF.